The present TCR beta chain was sequenced within a study of T-cell reconstitution after alpha-beta-depleted transplantation in children. This clonotype came up many times. At one of its ends the junction is not consistent with the germline gene, which may arise from a read error. The length of the CDR3 is 14 residues. The germline gives CDR1 DFQATT, CDR2 SNEGSKA (reference sequence). Preparation of the TCRbeta library was carried out with unique molecular identifiers. Using its own MiXCR run on the PCR reads, TCRdb lists one record per CDR3 protein. The sample contains about 260,000 distinct CDR3 sequences, 11% of which appear only once.

This sample comprised peripheral blood, obtained 180 days after TCRalphabeta/CD19-depleted stem cell transplant. The source is a male patient between 2 and 10 years old who had a stem cell transplant for chronic granulomatous disease, so the T cells may come from the graft donor. V usage is TRBV20-1 and J usage is TRBJ2-5; 8 nucleotides align to TRBD2. In DNA form, the CDR3 reads TGCAGTGCGAGAGGACTAGCTGAGTCGGAGACCCAGTACTTC. Translated, it gives CSARGLAESETQYF.